This T cell receptor (beta chain) was sequenced during a study of blood T cell repertoires in COVID-19. This clone was observed a single time. Trimming stripped 3 bases from V and 4 bases from J, with 13 bases between. There are 14 residues in the CDR3. Germline values: CDR1 DFQATT, CDR2 SNEGSKA (reference sequence). Either two negative PCRs, clearance, or symptom resolution qualified Cohort 3 donors as recovered. Measured with immunoSEQ multiplex PCR; TCRdb has only the in-frame clones, and not every one. The profile shows 150,000 or so clones, over 75% of them singletons. The origin of this receptor is a woman aged 50 to 65 who had recovered from COVID-19. The chain links TRBV20-1 to TRBJ2-1; D might be TRBD1 (5 bases). Sequencing input: PBMCs or T cells enriched from blood (not recorded which). The CDR3 region has the DNA TGCAGTGCTAGTCGGGCAGGGCTGTACAATGAGCAGTTCTTC. Translation: CSASRAGLYNEQFF.